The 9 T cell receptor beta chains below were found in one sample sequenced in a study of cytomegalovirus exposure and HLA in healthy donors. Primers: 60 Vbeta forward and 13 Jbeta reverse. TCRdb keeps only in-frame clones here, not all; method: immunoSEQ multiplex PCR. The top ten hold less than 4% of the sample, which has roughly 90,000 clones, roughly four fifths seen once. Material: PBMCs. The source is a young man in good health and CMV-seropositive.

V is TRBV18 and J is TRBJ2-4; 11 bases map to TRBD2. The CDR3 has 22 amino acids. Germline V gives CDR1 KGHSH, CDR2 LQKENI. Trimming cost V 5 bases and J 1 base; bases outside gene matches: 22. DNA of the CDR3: TGTGCCAGCTCATCAGGGAGGGCGACTAGCGGGACGACCACCGGGGCCAAAAACATTCAGTACTTC. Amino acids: CASSSGRATSGTTTGAKNIQYF.

The CDR3 reads CASSFGQGRTDTQYF. The CDR3 DNA sequence: TGTGCCAGCAGTTTCGGACAGGGACGCACAGATACGCAGTATTTT. The chain links TRBV6-5 to TRBJ2-3, with TRBD1 identical over 8 bases. The trim removed 4 bases at V and 1 base at J, leaving 4 bases unmatched. There are 15 residues in the CDR3. Looked up from germline, CDR1 is MNHEY and CDR2 is SVGAGI.

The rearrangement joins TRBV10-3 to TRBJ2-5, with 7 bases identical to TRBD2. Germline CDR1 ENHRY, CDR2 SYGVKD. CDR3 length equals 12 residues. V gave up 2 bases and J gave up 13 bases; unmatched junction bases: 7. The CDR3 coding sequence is TGTGCCATCAGTGAGGGGGGGAGGGAGTCGTACTTC. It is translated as CAISEGGRESYF.

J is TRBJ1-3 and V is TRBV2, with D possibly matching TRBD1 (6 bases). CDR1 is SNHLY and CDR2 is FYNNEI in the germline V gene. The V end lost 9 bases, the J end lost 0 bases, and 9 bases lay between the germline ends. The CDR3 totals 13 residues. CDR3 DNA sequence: TGTGCCAGAAACAGGGTCTCTGGAAACACCATATATTTT. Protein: CARNRVSGNTIYF.

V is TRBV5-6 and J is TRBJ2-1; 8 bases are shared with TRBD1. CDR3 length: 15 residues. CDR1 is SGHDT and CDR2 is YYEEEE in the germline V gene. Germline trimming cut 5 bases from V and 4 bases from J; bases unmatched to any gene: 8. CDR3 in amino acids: CASSFQGASYNEQFF. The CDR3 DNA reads TGTGCCAGCAGTTTTCAGGGGGCCTCTTACAATGAGCAGTTCTTC.

CDR3 in DNA: TGTGCCAGCAGTCTAGGAGGCGAAAAACTGTTTTTT. Translated: CASSLGGEKLFF. The rearrangement uses TRBV27 and TRBJ1-4; no definite D call. V was clipped by 5 bases and J by 8 bases, with 9 bases between them. This CDR3 is 12 amino acids long. The germline V gene encodes CDR1 MNHEY and CDR2 SMNVEV (reference sequence). Filled out from reference TRBV27 and TRBJ1-4, the complete variable domain reads EAQVTQNPRYLITVTGKKLTVTCSQNMNHEYMSWYRQDPGLGLRQIYYSMNVEVTDKGDVPEGYKVSRKEKRNFPLILESPSPNQTSLYFCASSLGGEKLFFGSGTQLSVL.

The CDR3 DNA reads as TGTGCCAGCAGGCCCCCCAGGCCGCAACCCGGGACAGGGGTCACCGGGGAGCTGTTTTTT. Protein: CASRPPRPQPGTGVTGELFF. The J gene is TRBJ2-2, the V gene TRBV27; 10 nucleotides line up with TRBD1. The CDR3 is 20 residues long. Germline lookup yields CDR1 MNHEY and CDR2 SMNVEV (reference sequence). The V gene end was trimmed by 6 bases and the J gene end by 4 bases; junction bases not matched to a gene: 20.

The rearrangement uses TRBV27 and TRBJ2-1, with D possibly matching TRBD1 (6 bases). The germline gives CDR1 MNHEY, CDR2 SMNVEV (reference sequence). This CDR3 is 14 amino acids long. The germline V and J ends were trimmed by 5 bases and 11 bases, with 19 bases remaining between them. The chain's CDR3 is CASSPEWGPAKQFF. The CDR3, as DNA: TGTGCCAGCAGTCCCGAATGGGGGCCCGCTAAGCAGTTCTTC.

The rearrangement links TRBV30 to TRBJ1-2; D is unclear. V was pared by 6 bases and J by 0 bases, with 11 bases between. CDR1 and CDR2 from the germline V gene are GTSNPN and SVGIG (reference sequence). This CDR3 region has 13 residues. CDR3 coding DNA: TGTGCCTGTAATCCCAGCGCTAACTATGGCTACACCTTC. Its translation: CACNPSANYGYTF.